The table lists the clone carrying this T cell receptor (beta chain) with a few counts. Authors' data handling: By means of reference gene primer amplification, nucleated cell counts were estimated. The repertoire was sequenced with immunoSEQ multiplex PCR; TCRdb's copy has only in-frame clones and lacks some. From that table come the V and J calls and clone size; the DNA was used to work out D and trimming. The data contain roughly 100,000 clones, 80% to 95% of them seen just once; the ten biggest clones take up approximately 2%. The record originates from a study of blood T cell repertoires in COVID-19. Study-level information: The United States, Italy and Spain were the sources of the acute and convalescent COVID-19 samples.

CDR3 length equals 14 residues. The V gene lost 6 bases and the J gene lost 2 bases, with 14 bases spanning the gap. Germline-derived CDR1 and CDR2 are LNHDA and SQIVND (reference sequence). The source of this sequence is a woman between 50 and 59 years old with COVID-19, enrolled during active disease. Sequenced: peripheral blood. The rearrangement links TRBV19 to TRBJ2-7; maybe TRBD1 (6 bases). The CDR3 DNA follows: TGTGCCAGTAGCCCTCATGGGGGCCCCTACGAGCAGTACTTC. Residues: CASSPHGGPYEQYF.